The source of this T cell receptor beta chain is a study of T cells in Graves' hyperthyroidism and ophthalmopathy. General study results and limits: A model using 13 V-J features told ophthalmopathy apart from stable hyperthyroidism.

RNA transcripts provided the source from which TCR beta CDR3 regions were amplified. In the first-round RT-PCR of the TCR CDR3, the HTBI primer set was used. TCRdb called the multiplex PCR reads again in MiXCR, with one record for every CDR3 protein. Among 250,000 to 300,000 distinct CDR3 sequences listed, about an eighth were seen once. Every diagnosis used clinical symptoms, serum thyroxine and TRAb, thyroid ultrasound and orbital computed tomography. Trimming removed 5 bases from V and 4 bases from J, with 12 bases in between. CDR1 GTSNPN and CDR2 SVGIG come from the germline V gene (reference sequence). This CDR3 comprises 12 residues. The table lists this clonotype with many counts. What it binds is not known.

The sequence came from a woman in her thirties with Graves' hyperthyroidism that later progressed to Graves' ophthalmopathy. The V call is TRBV30, the J call TRBJ2-7; no clear D gene. Material: blood. CDR3 in amino acids: CAWSVSGYEQYF. CDR3 nucleotide sequence: TGTGCCTGGTCAGTAAGTGGGTACGAGCAGTACTTC. The full variable domain, completed using reference TRBV30 and TRBJ2-7, is SQTIHQWPATLVQPVGSPLSLECTVEGTSNPNLYWYRQAAGRGLQLLFYSVGIGQISSEVPQNLSASRPQDRQFILSSKKLLLSDSGFYLCAWSVSGYEQYFGPGTRLTVT.